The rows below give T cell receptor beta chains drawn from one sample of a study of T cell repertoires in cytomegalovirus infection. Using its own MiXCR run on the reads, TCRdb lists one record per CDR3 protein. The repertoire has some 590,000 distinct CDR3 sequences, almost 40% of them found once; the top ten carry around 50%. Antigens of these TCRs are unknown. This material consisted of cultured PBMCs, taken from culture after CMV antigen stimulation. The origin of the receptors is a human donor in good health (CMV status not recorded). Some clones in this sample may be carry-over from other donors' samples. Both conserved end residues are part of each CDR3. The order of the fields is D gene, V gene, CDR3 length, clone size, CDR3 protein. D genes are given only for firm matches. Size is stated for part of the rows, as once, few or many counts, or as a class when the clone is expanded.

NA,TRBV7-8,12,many,CASLGLDTEAFF
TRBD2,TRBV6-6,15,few,CASILAGALYNEQFF
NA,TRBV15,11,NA,CATSRDYTQYF
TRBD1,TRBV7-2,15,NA,CASSLGQGGPAGQYF
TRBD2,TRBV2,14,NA,CASRYEAGADTQYF
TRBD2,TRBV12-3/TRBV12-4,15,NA,CASSLASGGAYEQFF
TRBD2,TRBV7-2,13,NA,CASSSSGTVEQFF
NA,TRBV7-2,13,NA,CASSRNQGYEQYF
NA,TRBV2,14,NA,CASSEMGSGYEQYF
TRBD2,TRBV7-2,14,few,CASSSWAGGDTQYF
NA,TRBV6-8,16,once,CASSYSRREGTGGYTF
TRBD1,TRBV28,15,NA,CASSLWGQMRETQYF
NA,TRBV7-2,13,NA,CASSLDAEGEQFF
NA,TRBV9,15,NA,CASKIDTGDNYGYTF
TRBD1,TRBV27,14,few,CASRKDRVAYEQYF
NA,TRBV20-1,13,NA,CSARGTEVEKLFF
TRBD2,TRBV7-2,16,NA,CASSYQISGSGDTQYF
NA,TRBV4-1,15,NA,CASSRERRGQETQYF
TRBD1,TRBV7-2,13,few,CASDSGQGLGYTF
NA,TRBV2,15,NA,CASRREGRLGAEAFF
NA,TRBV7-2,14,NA,CASSLARQSYGYTF
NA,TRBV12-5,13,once,CASGRDSLGEQYF
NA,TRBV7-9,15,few,CASSLGSGDGYEQYF
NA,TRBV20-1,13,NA,CSASFGATDEQFF
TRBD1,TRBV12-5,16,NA,CASGLVLDRGSNEQFF
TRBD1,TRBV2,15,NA,CASSDRGRVTGELFF
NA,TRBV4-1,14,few,CASSQDLRLQPQHF
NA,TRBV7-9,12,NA,CASSGLLYEQYF
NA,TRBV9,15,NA,CASTPGASEYNEQFF
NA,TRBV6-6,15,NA,CASSYSTSSTDTQYF
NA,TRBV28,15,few,CASSLFQGPYNEQFF
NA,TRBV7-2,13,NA,CASSFASNYGYTF
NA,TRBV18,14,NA,CASSPSRGAGGYTF
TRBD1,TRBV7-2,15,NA,CASSTYGTGTGELFF
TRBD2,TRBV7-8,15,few,CASSQGDYTYNEQFF
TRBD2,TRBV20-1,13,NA,CSARTSGSFEQYF
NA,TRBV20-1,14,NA,CSARASESFQPQHF
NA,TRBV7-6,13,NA,CASPGPLNTEAFF
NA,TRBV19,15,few,CASSIGDQDTDTQYF
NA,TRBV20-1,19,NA,CSARVGGRPPIVGGETQYF
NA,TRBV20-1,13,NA,CSARVDTAYEQYF